The 4 T cell receptor beta chains below all came from one sample that was sequenced in a study of blood T cells in healthy people across ages. A sample-barcoded 5' primer and a J-beta primer mix were used in a second PCR of about 6 to 12 cycles. Using its own MiXCR run on the 5' RACE reads, TCRdb lists one record per CDR3 protein. This repertoire shows about 830,000 distinct CDR3 sequences, less than 80% found once; its top ten account for approximately 30%. The sequenced sample was blood. Receptors originate from a man aged 30-40 years in good health.

As DNA, the CDR3 is TGTGCCAGCAGCTTCGGGACTAGCGGGGGGCCCACCCCTTACAATGAGCAGTTCTTC. This translates into CASSFGTSGGPTPYNEQFF. J is TRBJ2-1 and V is TRBV7-9; TRBD2 aligns across 15 bases. The length of the CDR3 is 19 residues. Trimming at V came to 3 bases and at J to 4 bases, leaving 10 bases not matched to a gene. Per the germline V gene, CDR1 is SEHNR and CDR2 is FQNEAQ (reference sequence).

The chain employs TRBV28 and TRBJ1-5, with D perhaps TRBD1 (5 bases). Germline V gene lookup returns CDR1 MDHEN and CDR2 SYDVKM. CDR3 length: 17 amino acids. Trimming left V 5 bases short and J 0 bases short, with 17 bases between. The CDR3 sequence is CASSPIFRGYSNQPQHF. The CDR3 coding sequence is TGTGCCAGCAGTCCCATCTTTAGGGGATATAGCAATCAGCCCCAGCATTTT.

This chain links TRBV6-6 with TRBJ1-1, with D uncertain. Germline CDR1 MNHNY, CDR2 SVGAGI (reference sequence). The V end lost 2 bases, the J end lost 1 base, and 11 bases lay between the germline ends. The CDR3 spans 15 residues. The CDR3: CASSYLTVSNTEAFF. CDR3 nucleotide sequence: TGTGCCAGCAGTTACCTGACGGTCTCGAACACTGAAGCTTTCTTT.

This clonotype occurred many times. The genes are TRBV9 and TRBJ2-6; no firm D call. V gave up 4 bases and J gave up 0 bases, with 8 bases separating them. Germline CDR1 reads SGDLS; CDR2 reads YYNGEE. This CDR3 is 15 amino acids long. The CDR3 sequence: CASSPTGSGANVLTF. The CDR3 DNA sequence: TGTGCCAGCAGCCCGACCGGCTCTGGGGCCAACGTCCTGACTTTC.